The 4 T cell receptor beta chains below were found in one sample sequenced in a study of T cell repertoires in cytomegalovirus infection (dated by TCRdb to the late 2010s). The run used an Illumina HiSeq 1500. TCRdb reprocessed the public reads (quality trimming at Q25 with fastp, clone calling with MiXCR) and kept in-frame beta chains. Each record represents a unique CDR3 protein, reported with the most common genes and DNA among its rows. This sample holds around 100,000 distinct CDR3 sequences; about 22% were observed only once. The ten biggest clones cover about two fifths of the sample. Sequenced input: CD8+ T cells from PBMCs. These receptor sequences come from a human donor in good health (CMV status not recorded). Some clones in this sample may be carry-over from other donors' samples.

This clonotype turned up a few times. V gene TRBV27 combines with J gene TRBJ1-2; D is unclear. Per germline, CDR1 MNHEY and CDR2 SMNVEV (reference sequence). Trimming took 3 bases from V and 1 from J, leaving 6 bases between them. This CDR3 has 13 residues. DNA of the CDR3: TGTGCCAGCAGTTTCAGTGTTAACTATGGCTACACCTTC. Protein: CASSFSVNYGYTF.

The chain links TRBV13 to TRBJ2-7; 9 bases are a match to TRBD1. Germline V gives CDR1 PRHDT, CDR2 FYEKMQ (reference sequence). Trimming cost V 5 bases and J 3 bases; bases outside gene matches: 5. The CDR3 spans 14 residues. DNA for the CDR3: TGTGCCAGCAGCGTCGGACAGGGGAGCTACGAGCAGTACTTC. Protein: CASSVGQGSYEQYF.

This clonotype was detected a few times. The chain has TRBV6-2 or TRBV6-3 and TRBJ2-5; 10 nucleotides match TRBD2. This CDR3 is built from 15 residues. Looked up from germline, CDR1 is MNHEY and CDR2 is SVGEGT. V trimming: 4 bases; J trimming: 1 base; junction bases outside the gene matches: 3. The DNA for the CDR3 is TGTGCCAGCAGTTGGACTAGCGGACCCCAAGAGACCCAGTACTTC. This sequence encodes CASSWTSGPQETQYF.

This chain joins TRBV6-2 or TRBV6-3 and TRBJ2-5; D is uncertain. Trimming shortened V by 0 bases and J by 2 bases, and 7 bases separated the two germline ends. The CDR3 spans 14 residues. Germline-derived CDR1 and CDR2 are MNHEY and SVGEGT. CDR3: CASSYSARQETQYF. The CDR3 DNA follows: TGTGCCAGCAGTTACTCTGCCAGGCAAGAGACCCAGTACTTC.